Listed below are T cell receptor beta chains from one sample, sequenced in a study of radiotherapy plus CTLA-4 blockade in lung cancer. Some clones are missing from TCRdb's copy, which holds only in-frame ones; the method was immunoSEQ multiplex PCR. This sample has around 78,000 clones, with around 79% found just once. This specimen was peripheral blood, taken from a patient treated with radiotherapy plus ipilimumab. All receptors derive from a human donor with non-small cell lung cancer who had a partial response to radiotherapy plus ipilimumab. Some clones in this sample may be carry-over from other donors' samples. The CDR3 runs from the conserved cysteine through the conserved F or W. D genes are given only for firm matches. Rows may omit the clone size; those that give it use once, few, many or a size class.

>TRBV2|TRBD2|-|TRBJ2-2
CASRRLAGNTGELFF
TGTGCCAGCAGGCGACTAGCGGGGAACACCGGGGAGCTGTTTTTT
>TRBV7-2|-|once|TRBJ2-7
CASSLAIDSYEQYF
TGTGCCAGCAGCTTAGCAATAGATAGCTACGAGCAGTACTTC
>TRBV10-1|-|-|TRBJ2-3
CASSDPTGDGTDTQYF
TGCGCCAGCAGTGACCCCACGGGGGATGGCACAGATACGCAGTATTTT
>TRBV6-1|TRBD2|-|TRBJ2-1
CASSELASGYNEQFF
TGTGCCAGCAGTGAATTGGCTAGCGGATACAATGAGCAGTTCTTC
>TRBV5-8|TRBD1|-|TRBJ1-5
CASSLRTGVGPQHF
TGTGCCAGCAGCTTAAGGACAGGCGTGGGGCCCCAGCATTTT
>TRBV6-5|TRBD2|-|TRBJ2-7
CASSREAVYEQYF
TGTGCCAGCAGTCGGGAGGCAGTCTACGAGCAGTACTTC
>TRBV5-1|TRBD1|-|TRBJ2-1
CASSPGQGYNEQFF
TGCGCCAGCAGCCCCGGACAGGGCTACAATGAGCAGTTCTTC
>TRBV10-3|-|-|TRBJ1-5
CAISESYGLGRGYQPQHF
TGTGCCATCAGTGAGTCGTACGGTTTGGGACGGGGGTACCAGCCCCAGCATTTT
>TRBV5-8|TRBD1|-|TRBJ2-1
CASSSSGTGSNEQFF
TGTGCCAGCAGCTCCTCCGGGACAGGGAGCAATGAGCAGTTCTTC
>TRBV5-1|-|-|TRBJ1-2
CASSLDAEKYGYTF
TGCGCCAGCAGCTTGGATGCAGAAAAGTATGGCTACACCTTC
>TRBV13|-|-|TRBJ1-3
CASSPLSSGNTIYF
TGTGCCAGCAGTCCTCTATCCTCTGGAAACACCATATATTTT
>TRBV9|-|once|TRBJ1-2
CASSRGLRYGYTF
TGTGCCAGCAGCCGTGGACTGCGCTATGGCTACACCTTC
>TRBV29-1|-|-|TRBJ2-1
CSVPVGPSSYNEQFF
TGCAGCGTACCGGTGGGGCCGAGCTCCTACAATGAGCAGTTCTTC
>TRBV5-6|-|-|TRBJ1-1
CASSLGPGGTEAFF
TGTGCCAGCAGCTTGGGTCCTGGGGGGACTGAAGCTTTCTTT
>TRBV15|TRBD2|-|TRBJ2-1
CATRGAGTSLYEQFF
TGTGCCACCAGAGGAGCCGGGACTAGTCTCTATGAGCAGTTCTTC
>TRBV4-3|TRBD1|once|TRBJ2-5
CASGQGGSETQYF
TGCGCCAGTGGACAGGGAGGTAGTGAGACCCAGTACTTC
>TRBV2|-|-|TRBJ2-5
CARNDRRQETQYF
TGTGCCCGAAACGACAGGAGACAAGAGACCCAGTACTTC
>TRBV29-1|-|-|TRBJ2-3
CSVTMRGTDTQYF
TGCAGCGTCACGATGCGGGGCACAGATACGCAGTATTTT
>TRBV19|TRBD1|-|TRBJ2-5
CASSIVGTGRETQYF
TGTGCCAGTAGTATAGTTGGGACAGGGCGTGAGACCCAGTACTTC
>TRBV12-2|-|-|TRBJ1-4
CASRLAEQGATNEKLFF
TGTGCAAGTCGCTTAGCGGAACAGGGGGCAACTAATGAAAAACTGTTTTTT
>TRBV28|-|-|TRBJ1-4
CASSLSGQIHEKLFF
TGTGCCAGCAGTTTAAGCGGGCAGATTCATGAAAAACTGTTTTTT
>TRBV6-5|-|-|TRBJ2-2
CASNHQRIYTGELFF
TGTGCCAGCAACCATCAGCGGATCTACACCGGGGAGCTGTTTTTT